This T cell receptor (beta chain) was recorded in a study of glioma-infiltrating T cells after dendritic cell vaccination. Amplification used 60 V beta primers and 13 J beta primers. The data were produced by immunoSEQ multiplex PCR, yet TCRdb's version contains in-frame clones alone and is incomplete. The sample carries over 65,000 clones, around 84% recorded once. Noted time point: after dendritic cell vaccination, including at tumor progression/relapse. The source of this sequence is a human donor with glioblastoma. The sequenced sample was blood, obtained after dendritic cell vaccination.

This CDR3 is CASSFGSPELNTEAFF. The CDR3 coding sequence is TGTGCCAGCAGCTTCGGGTCCCCCGAATTGAACACTGAAGCTTTCTTT. The rearrangement uses TRBV7-8 and TRBJ1-1; D gene unclear. The CDR3 contains 16 residues. Trimming shortened V by 3 bases and J by 0 bases, and 14 bases separated the two germline ends. Looked up from germline, CDR1 is SGHVS and CDR2 is FQNEAQ.